Below, 30 T cell receptor beta chains from the same sample are listed, as sequenced in a study of CD8+ T cells in alopecia areata. Treatment reported: oral pan-JAK inhibitor, 5-10 mg twice daily. The sequencing template was cDNA reverse transcribed from extracted RNA. Generated by immunoSEQ multiplex PCR, the TCRdb table keeps only in-frame clones and is missing some. The table includes fewer than 250,000 clones, 35% to 40% detected once. The starting material was CD4+ T cells sorted from blood, obtained between weeks 30 and 35, from a patient treated with tofacitinib. All receptors derive from a human donor with alopecia areata.

The genes are TRBV30 and TRBJ1-6; D possibly corresponds to TRBD1 (6 bases). The germline V gene encodes CDR1 GTSNPN and CDR2 SVGIG (reference sequence). The CDR3 spans 14 residues. V lost 6 bases to trimming and J lost 7 bases, with 16 bases between them. This CDR3 reads CACPGGQGNSPLHF. The CDR3 nucleotides are TGTGCCTGTCCTGGGGGGCAGGGAAATTCACCCCTCCACTTT.

CDR3 DNA sequence: TGTGCCTACAGGGGGCTAATCACTGAAGCTTTCTTT. As protein: CAYRGLITEAFF. The rearrangement uses TRBV30 and TRBJ1-1; 9 bases are a match to TRBD1. Germline V gives CDR1 GTSNPN, CDR2 SVGIG (reference sequence). Trimming removed 7 bases from V and 4 bases from J; junction bases left unmatched: 4. This CDR3 is 12 amino acids long.

V is TRBV30 and J is TRBJ2-1; 10 bases are a match to TRBD2. Germline V gives CDR1 GTSNPN, CDR2 SVGIG (reference sequence). This CDR3 contains 15 residues. The trim removed 5 bases at V and 5 bases at J, leaving 9 bases unmatched. The CDR3 loop reads CAWAAGGLGNNEQFF. The CDR3 DNA follows: TGTGCCTGGGCAGCGGGAGGGCTCGGGAACAATGAGCAGTTCTTC. Complete variable domain (other parts from reference TRBV30 and TRBJ2-1): SQTIHQWPATLVQPVGSPLSLECTVEGTSNPNLYWYRQAAGRGLQLLFYSVGIGQISSEVPQNLSASRPQDRQFILSSKKLLLSDSGFYLCAWAAGGLGNNEQFFGPGTRLTVL.

The gene calls are TRBV6-5 and TRBJ1-2, with 7 positions matching TRBD1. Germline CDR1 reads MNHEY; CDR2 reads SVGAGI. The CDR3 is 14 residues long. Germline trimming cut 8 bases from V and 3 bases from J; bases unmatched to any gene: 9. In DNA form, the CDR3 reads TGTGCCAGCTCCCGGGAGGGGGCTGACTATGGCTACACCTTC. This translates into CASSREGADYGYTF.

The genes are TRBV2 and TRBJ2-5; 10 positions match TRBD2. Germline CDR1 SNHLY, CDR2 FYNNEI. The CDR3 is made up of 15 amino acids. J gave up 3 bases and V 4 bases, and 5 bases lay outside the gene matches. CDR3 residues: CASSGAGGPEETQYF. DNA of the CDR3: TGTGCCAGCAGTGGAGCGGGAGGGCCCGAAGAGACCCAGTACTTC.

This clone was counted between two and nine times. The rearrangement joins TRBV10-3 to TRBJ1-1; weak D call: TRBD1 (5 bases). Between the trimmed V and J ends, which lost 2 bases and 1 base, there was a span of 5 bases. The CDR3 is made up of 13 amino acids. Germline lookup yields CDR1 ENHRY and CDR2 SYGVKD. CDR3 loop: CAISEGTNTEAFF. CDR3 DNA: TGTGCCATCAGTGAGGGGACGAACACTGAAGCTTTCTTT.

The chain combines TRBV11-2 with TRBJ1-2, with 8 bases fitting TRBD1. Trimming cost V 1 base and J 6 bases; bases outside gene matches: 4. CDR3 length: 14 residues. CDR1 and CDR2 (germline): SGHAT, FQNNGV. Written as DNA, the CDR3 is TGTGCCAGCAGCTTAGTTACACAGGGGGATGGCTACACCTTC. Its protein is CASSLVTQGDGYTF.

CDR3 amino acids: CASSLFLGTERNQPQHF. The CDR3 DNA reads as TGTGCCAGCAGCTTGTTTTTAGGGACAGAGCGTAATCAGCCCCAGCATTTT. The chain links TRBV5-5 to TRBJ1-5; 7 bases fit TRBD1. J gave up 4 bases and V 1 base, and 11 bases lay outside the gene matches. The CDR3 runs 17 residues. The germline CDR1 and CDR2 sequences are SGHKS and YYEKEE (reference sequence). The full variable domain, completed using reference TRBV5-5 and TRBJ1-5, is DAGVTQSPTHLIKTRGQQVTLRCSPISGHKSVSWYQQVLGQGPQFIFQYYEKEERGRGNFPDRFSARQFPNYSSELNVNALLLGDSALYLCASSLFLGTERNQPQHFGDGTRLSIL.

The rearrangement links TRBV5-5 to TRBJ1-5; 7 bases fit TRBD1. The CDR3 totals 15 residues. The V and J ends lost 4 bases and 4 bases, in that order; junction bases with no gene match: 8. Germline V gene lookup returns CDR1 SGHKS and CDR2 YYEKEE (reference sequence). This chain's CDR3 is CASSRTGVPNQPQHF. DNA for the CDR3: TGTGCCAGCAGCCGAACAGGGGTCCCAAATCAGCCCCAGCATTTT.

CDR3 in amino acids: CASSQDQRGYTF. The CDR3 nucleotides are TGCGCCAGCAGCCAAGATCAGAGAGGCTACACCTTC. The chain links TRBV4-1 to TRBJ1-2; D unresolved. CDR1 MGHRA and CDR2 YSYEKL come from the germline V gene. The V gene lost 0 bases and the J gene lost 8 bases, with 7 bases spanning the gap. The length of the CDR3 is 12 residues.

The chain has TRBV23-1 and TRBJ2-5, with TRBD1 identical over 8 bases. TRBV23-1 is known as an ORF, though its function is uncertain. V was pared by 0 bases and J by 5 bases, with 17 bases of the junction left unmatched. The CDR3 is 19 residues long. CDR3 protein: CASSQSWVLGQGIGETQYF. In DNA form, the CDR3 reads TGCGCCAGCAGTCAATCGTGGGTACTCGGACAGGGTATTGGGGAGACCCAGTACTTC.

The chain couples TRBV4-1 to TRBJ1-5; no clear D. Trimming removed 1 base at V and 10 bases at J, with 29 bases between. In germline, CDR1 is MGHRA, CDR2 YSYEKL. CDR3 length equals 19 residues. The CDR3 sequence is CASSQAVLRQRVMDRPQHF. Here the CDR3 DNA reads TGCGCCAGCAGCCAAGCGGTCCTCCGTCAAAGGGTAATGGATCGCCCCCAGCATTTT.

This clone was seen more than once but under ten times. The rearrangement joins TRBV29-1 to TRBJ2-7, with D possibly TRBD1 on 6 matching bases. Germline V CDR1 and CDR2: SQVTM, ANQGSEA. The CDR3 contains 13 residues. Trimming cost V 5 bases and J 4 bases, with 15 bases left between them. CDR3 sequence: CSVRRQVSYEQYF. CDR3 DNA: TGCAGCGTTCGGAGACAGGTTTCATACGAGCAGTACTTC.

This clone has just a few counts. This chain uses TRBV7-3 with TRBJ2-1, with a tentative D call TRBD2 (6 bases). The ends were cut back, 8 bases at V and 9 bases at J, with 23 bases in the middle. The germline V gene encodes CDR1 SGHTA and CDR2 FQGTGA. The CDR3 consists of 15 residues. CDR3: CASAPLAEGLVEQFF. The CDR3 nucleotides are TGTGCCAGCGCCCCTTTAGCGGAGGGATTGGTTGAGCAGTTCTTC.

V is TRBV6-4 and J is TRBJ1-5; the D is unclear. The CDR3 runs to 11 residues. Trimming cost V 7 bases and J 8 bases, with 9 bases left between them. In germline, CDR1 is MRHNA, CDR2 SNTAGT. The CDR3 loop is CASNTGEPQHF. CDR3 bases: TGTGCCAGCAATACTGGGGAGCCCCAGCATTTT.

The chain employs TRBV4-2 and TRBJ2-1; 7 nucleotides align to TRBD2. Germline trimming cut 0 bases from V and 7 bases from J; bases unmatched to any gene: 9. The CDR3 consists of 16 residues. The germline CDR1 and CDR2 sequences are LGHNA and YNFKEQ. CDR3 nucleotides: TGTGCCAGCAGCCAAGAAGTGGGAGGGCTCGGGAATGAGCAGTTCTTC. Residues: CASSQEVGGLGNEQFF.

This chain joins TRBV30 and TRBJ1-3, with D unclear. CDR1 GTSNPN and CDR2 SVGIG come from the germline V gene (reference sequence). This CDR3 has 13 residues. Trimming took 1 base from V and 4 from J, leaving 8 bases between them. CDR3 sequence reads: CAWSEGGGNTIYF. The DNA of the CDR3 is TGTGCCTGGAGTGAGGGCGGGGGAAACACCATATATTTT.

The genes are TRBV2 and TRBJ2-1, with D uncertain. Per germline, CDR1 SNHLY and CDR2 FYNNEI. Trimming left V 7 bases short and J 8 bases short, with 18 bases between. The CDR3 is made up of 14 amino acids. The CDR3 is CASTMDQPEDEQFF. CDR3 DNA: TGTGCCAGCACCATGGACCAACCTGAGGATGAGCAGTTCTTC. The full variable domain, with the rest looked up from reference TRBV2 and TRBJ2-1, is EPEVTQTPSHQVTQMGQEVILRCVPISNHLYFYWYRQILGQKVEFLVSFYNNEISEKSEIFDDQFSVERPDGSNFTLKIRSTKLEDSAMYFCASTMDQPEDEQFFGPGTRLTVL.

This clone was counted only a few times. This rearrangement joins TRBV30 to TRBJ1-2; no definite D call. The length of the CDR3 is 12 residues. The V gene's germline CDR1 is GTSNPN and CDR2 SVGIG (reference sequence). V lost 4 bases, J lost 8 bases, and 14 bases lay in between. This chain's CDR3 is CAWNPQRGGYTF. The CDR3 bases are TGTGCCTGGAACCCCCAAAGAGGAGGCTACACCTTC.

The chain uses TRBV6-1 and TRBJ1-2; no firm D call. V lost 6 bases to trimming and J lost 8 bases, with 19 bases between them. Germline V gene lookup returns CDR1 MNHNS and CDR2 SASEGT. This CDR3 is built from 14 residues. CDR3 protein: CASSQALSSGGYTF. In DNA, the CDR3 is TGTGCCAGCAGCCAGGCGTTATCGTCGGGAGGCTACACCTTC.

V is TRBV5-1 and J is TRBJ2-7; 7 positions match TRBD2. Losses at the gene ends were 1 base for V and 5 bases for J; bases not matched to a gene: 0. The CDR3 loop spans 12 amino acids. Looked up from germline, CDR1 is SGHRS and CDR2 is YFSETQ. CDR3 protein: CASSLRGDEQYF. DNA for the CDR3: TGCGCCAGCAGCTTGCGGGGGGACGAGCAGTACTTC.

V is TRBV2 and J is TRBJ2-4; D gene ambiguous. V lost 5 bases and J 0 bases, leaving 5 bases between the germline ends. CDR3 size: 13 residues. In germline, CDR1 is SNHLY, CDR2 FYNNEI. The CDR3 DNA reads TGTGCCAGCAGTAGGGAAGCCAAAAACATTCAGTACTTC. Residues: CASSREAKNIQYF.

There are a few counts of this clone. The V and J genes are TRBV29-1 and TRBJ1-2, with 7 bases identical to TRBD1. In germline, CDR1 is SQVTM, CDR2 ANQGSEA. V shed 8 bases and J 3 bases; nucleotides not matched to a gene: 6. The CDR3 is 12 residues long. Written as DNA, the CDR3 is TGCAGCCTCAAAACAGGGGACTATGGCTACACCTTC. Protein: CSLKTGDYGYTF.

This chain links TRBV2 with TRBJ2-7; 7 nucleotides match TRBD1. The germline V gene encodes CDR1 SNHLY and CDR2 FYNNEI. This CDR3 is 14 amino acids long. J was trimmed by 3 bases and V by 10 bases; bases with no gene match: 12. CDR3 sequence: CATSDQTGRYEQYF. CDR3 coding DNA: TGTGCCACCTCCGATCAGACAGGGCGCTACGAGCAGTACTTC.

The V gene is TRBV30, the J gene TRBJ1-4; D is uncertain. Trimming removed 5 bases from V and 5 bases from J, with 15 bases in between. Germline CDR1 reads GTSNPN; CDR2 reads SVGIG (reference sequence). The CDR3 runs to 14 residues. The CDR3 nucleotides read TGTGCCTGGGGAAGTGGGCCGGTGAATGAAAAACTGTTTTTT. It codes for CAWGSGPVNEKLFF.

The chain couples TRBV18 to TRBJ2-7, with 7 bases lining up with TRBD1. The trim removed 4 bases at V and 3 bases at J, leaving 0 bases unmatched. The CDR3 spans 12 residues. Germline CDR1 KGHSH, CDR2 LQKENI. Written as DNA, the CDR3 is TGTGCCAGCTCACGGGACAGCTACGAGCAGTACTTC. Its protein product is CASSRDSYEQYF.

The chain recombines TRBV5-4 with TRBJ2-3; D gene ambiguous. The germline V and J ends were trimmed by 3 bases and 4 bases, with 15 bases remaining between them. CDR3 length equals 15 residues. CDR1 is SGHNT and CDR2 is YYREEE in the germline V gene (reference sequence). CDR3 loop: CASSSVGYGSDTQYF. The CDR3 DNA follows: TGTGCCAGCAGCTCCGTGGGGTACGGGTCAGATACGCAGTATTTT.

This clone was counted only a few times. This chain links TRBV28 with TRBJ1-1; D unresolved. The CDR3 is 13 amino acids. Trimming stripped 2 bases from V and 1 base from J, with 5 bases between. In germline, CDR1 is MDHEN, CDR2 SYDVKM. The DNA of the CDR3 is TGTGCCAGCAGTTTACCTCAGAACACTGAAGCTTTCTTT. Protein sequence: CASSLPQNTEAFF.

This rearrangement joins TRBV5-1 to TRBJ1-1; weak D call: TRBD1 (5 bases). Trimming took off 2 bases at V and 1 base at J, with 9 bases between the two ends. This CDR3 is 14 amino acids long. The germline CDR1 and CDR2 sequences are SGHRS and YFSETQ. The CDR3 coding sequence is TGCGCCAGCAGCTTTAGACAGAGGAACACTGAAGCTTTCTTT. Its protein is CASSFRQRNTEAFF.

As for this clone: This sample includes further DNA sequences coding for the same CDR3. The J gene is TRBJ2-3, the V gene TRBV5-1, with TRBD1 matching 7 bases. CDR1 is SGHRS and CDR2 is YFSETQ in the germline V gene. The trim removed 2 bases at V and 3 bases at J, leaving 0 bases unmatched. This CDR3 comprises 13 residues. CDR3 coding DNA: TGCGCCAGCAGCTTACAGGGGACAGATACGCAGTATTTT. As protein: CASSLQGTDTQYF.